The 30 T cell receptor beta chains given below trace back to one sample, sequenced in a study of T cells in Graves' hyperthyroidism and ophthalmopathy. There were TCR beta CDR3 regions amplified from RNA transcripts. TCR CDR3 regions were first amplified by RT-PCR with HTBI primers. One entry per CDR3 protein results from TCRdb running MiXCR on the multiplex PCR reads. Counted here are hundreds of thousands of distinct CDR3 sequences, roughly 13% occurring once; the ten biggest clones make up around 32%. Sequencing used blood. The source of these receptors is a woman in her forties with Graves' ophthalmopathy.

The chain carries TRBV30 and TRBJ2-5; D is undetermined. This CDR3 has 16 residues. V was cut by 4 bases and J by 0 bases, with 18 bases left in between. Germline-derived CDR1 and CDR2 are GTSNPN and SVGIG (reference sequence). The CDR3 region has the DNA TGTGCCTGGATCCACGAGTTCTCACCCTACCAAGAGACCCAGTACTTC. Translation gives CAWIHEFSPYQETQYF.

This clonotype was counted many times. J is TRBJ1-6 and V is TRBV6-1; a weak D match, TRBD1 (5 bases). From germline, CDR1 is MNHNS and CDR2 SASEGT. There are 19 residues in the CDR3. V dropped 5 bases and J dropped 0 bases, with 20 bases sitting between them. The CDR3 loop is CASSQRLTVASSYNSPLHF. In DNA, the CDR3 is TGTGCCAGCAGTCAACGCTTGACAGTAGCGAGCTCCTATAATTCACCCCTCCACTTT.

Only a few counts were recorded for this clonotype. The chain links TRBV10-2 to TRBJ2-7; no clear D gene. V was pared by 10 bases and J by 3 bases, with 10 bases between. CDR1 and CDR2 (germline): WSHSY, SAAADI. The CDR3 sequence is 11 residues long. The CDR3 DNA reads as TGCGCCACCGAACAAAACTACGAGCAGTACTTC. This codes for CATEQNYEQYF.

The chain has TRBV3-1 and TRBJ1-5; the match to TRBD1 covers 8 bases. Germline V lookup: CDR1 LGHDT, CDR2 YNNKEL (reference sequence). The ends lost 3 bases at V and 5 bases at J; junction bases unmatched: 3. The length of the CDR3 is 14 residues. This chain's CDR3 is CASSQGQDHQPQHF. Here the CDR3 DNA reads TGTGCCAGCAGCCAGGGACAGGACCATCAGCCCCAGCATTTT.

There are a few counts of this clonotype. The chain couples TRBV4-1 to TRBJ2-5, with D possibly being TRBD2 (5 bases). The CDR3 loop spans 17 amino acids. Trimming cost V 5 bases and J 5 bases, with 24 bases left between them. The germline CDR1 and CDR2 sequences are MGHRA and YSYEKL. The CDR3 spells CASSAQMSGPPPETQYF. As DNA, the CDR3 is TGCGCCAGCAGCGCACAAATGAGCGGACCTCCCCCCGAGACCCAGTACTTC.

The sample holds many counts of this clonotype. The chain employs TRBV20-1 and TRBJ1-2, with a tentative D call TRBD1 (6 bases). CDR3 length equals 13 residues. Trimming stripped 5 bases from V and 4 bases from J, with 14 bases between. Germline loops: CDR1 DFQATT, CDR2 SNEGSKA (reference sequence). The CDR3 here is CSAPTGQGYGYTF. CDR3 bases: TGCAGTGCTCCTACAGGGCAAGGCTATGGCTACACCTTC.

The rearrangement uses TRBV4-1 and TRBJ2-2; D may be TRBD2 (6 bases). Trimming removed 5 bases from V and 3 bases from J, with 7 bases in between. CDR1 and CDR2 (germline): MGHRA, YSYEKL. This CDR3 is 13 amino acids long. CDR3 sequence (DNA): TGCGCCAGCAGCGGGGGGTACACCGGGGAGCTGTTTTTT. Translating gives CASSGGYTGELFF.

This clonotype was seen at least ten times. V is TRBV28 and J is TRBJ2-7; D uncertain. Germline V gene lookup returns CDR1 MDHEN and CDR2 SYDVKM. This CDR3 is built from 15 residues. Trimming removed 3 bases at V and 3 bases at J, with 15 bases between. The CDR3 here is CASSFKPQTYYEQYF. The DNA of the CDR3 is TGTGCCAGCAGTTTTAAGCCTCAGACCTACTACGAGCAGTACTTC.

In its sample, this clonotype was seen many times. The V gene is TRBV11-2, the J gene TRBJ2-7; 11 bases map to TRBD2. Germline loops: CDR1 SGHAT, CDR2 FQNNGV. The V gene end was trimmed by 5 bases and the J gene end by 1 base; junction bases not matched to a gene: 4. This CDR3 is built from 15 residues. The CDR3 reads CASSDGLAGSYEQYF. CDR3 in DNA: TGTGCCAGCAGCGATGGACTAGCGGGTTCCTACGAGCAGTACTTC.

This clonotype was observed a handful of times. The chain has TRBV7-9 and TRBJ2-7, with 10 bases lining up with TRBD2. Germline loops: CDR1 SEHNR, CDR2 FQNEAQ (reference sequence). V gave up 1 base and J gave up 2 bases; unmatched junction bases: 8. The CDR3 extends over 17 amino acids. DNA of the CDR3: TGTGCCAGCAGCTTAGGAGCAGCGGGAGGGCCCCCCTACGAGCAGTACTTC. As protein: CASSLGAAGGPPYEQYF.

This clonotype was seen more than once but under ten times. CDR3: CAVARQGVETQYF. For the CDR3, the DNA is TGTGCCGTCGCCCGCCAGGGAGTAGAGACCCAGTACTTC. This chain uses TRBV24-1 with TRBJ2-5; either TRBD1 or TRBD2 may supply D (5 bases each). The ends were cut back, 12 bases at V and 4 bases at J, with 17 bases in the middle. Germline V gene lookup returns CDR1 KGHDR and CDR2 SFDVKD. The CDR3 loop spans 13 amino acids.

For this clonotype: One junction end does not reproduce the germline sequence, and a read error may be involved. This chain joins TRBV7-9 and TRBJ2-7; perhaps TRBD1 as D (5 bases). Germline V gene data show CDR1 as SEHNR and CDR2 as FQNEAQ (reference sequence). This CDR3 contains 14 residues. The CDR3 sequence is CAGSLGQRTYEQYF. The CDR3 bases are TGTGCCGGCAGCTTAGGACAACGAACCTACGAGCAGTACTTC.

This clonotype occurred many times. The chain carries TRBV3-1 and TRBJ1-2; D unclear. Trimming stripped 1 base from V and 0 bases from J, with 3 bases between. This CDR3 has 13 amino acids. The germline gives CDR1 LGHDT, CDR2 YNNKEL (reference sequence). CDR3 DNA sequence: TGTGCCAGCAGCCAAGTTGCTAACTATGGCTACACCTTC. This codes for CASSQVANYGYTF.

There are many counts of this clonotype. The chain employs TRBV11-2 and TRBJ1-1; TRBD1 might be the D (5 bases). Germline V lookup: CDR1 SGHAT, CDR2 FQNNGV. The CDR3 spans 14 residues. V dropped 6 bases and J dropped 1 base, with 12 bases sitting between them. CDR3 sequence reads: CASRLSGGNTEAFF. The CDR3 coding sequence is TGTGCCAGCAGATTGTCCGGGGGGAACACTGAAGCTTTCTTT.

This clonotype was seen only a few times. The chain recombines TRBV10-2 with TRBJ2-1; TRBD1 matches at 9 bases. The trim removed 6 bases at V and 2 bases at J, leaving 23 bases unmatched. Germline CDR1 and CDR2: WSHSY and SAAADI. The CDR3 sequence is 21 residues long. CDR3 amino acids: CASRDSRDREMGLVTYNEQFF. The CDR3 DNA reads TGCGCCAGCAGAGACTCCCGGGACAGGGAAATGGGTCTGGTTACCTACAATGAGCAGTTCTTC.

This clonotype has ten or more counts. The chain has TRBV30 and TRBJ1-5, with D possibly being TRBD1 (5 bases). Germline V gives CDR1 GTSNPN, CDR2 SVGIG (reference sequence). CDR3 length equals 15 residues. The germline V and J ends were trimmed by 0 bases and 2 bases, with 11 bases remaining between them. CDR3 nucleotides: TGTGCCTGGAGTGTACGTCAGGGCGGCAATCAGCCCCAGCATTTT. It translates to CAWSVRQGGNQPQHF.

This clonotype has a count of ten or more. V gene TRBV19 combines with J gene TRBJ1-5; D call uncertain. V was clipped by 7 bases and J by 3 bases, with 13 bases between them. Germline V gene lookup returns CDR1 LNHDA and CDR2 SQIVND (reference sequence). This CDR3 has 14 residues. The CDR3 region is CASNRAAINQPQHF. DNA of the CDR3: TGTGCCAGTAACCGAGCAGCGATCAATCAGCCCCAGCATTTT.

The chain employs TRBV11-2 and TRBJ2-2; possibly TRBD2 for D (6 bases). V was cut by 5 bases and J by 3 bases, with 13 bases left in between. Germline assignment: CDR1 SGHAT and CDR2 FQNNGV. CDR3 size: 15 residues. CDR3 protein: CASSLMGEDTGELFF. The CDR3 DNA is TGTGCCAGCAGCCTTATGGGGGAGGACACCGGGGAGCTGTTTTTT.

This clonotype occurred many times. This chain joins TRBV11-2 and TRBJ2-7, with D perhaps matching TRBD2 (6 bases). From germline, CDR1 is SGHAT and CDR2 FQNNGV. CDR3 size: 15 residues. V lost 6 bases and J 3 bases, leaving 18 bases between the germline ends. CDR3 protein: CASSSLAYGGYEQYF. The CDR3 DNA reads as TGTGCCAGCAGTAGCTTAGCGTACGGGGGCTACGAGCAGTACTTC.

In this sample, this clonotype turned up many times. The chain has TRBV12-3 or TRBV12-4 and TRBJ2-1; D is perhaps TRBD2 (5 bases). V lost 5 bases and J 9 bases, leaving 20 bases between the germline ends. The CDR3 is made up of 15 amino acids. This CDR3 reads CASSPLAGRLSEQFF. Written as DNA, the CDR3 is TGTGCCAGCAGTCCCCTCGCGGGTCGACTAAGTGAGCAGTTCTTC.

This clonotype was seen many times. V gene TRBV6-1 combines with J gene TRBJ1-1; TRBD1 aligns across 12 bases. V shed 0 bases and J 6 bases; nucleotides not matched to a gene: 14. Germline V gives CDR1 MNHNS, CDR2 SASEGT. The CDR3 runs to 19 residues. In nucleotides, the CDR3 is TGTGCCAGCAGTGAAGCGACCGGCGGGGACAGGGGGCGTTGGGCTGAAGCTTTCTTT. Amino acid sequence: CASSEATGGDRGRWAEAFF.

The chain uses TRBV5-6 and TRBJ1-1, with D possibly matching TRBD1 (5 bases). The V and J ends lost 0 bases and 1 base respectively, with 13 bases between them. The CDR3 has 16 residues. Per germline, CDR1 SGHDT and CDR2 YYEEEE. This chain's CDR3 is CASSLELAGRNTEAFF. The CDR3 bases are TGTGCCAGCAGCTTGGAGTTGGCAGGGCGGAACACTGAAGCTTTCTTT.

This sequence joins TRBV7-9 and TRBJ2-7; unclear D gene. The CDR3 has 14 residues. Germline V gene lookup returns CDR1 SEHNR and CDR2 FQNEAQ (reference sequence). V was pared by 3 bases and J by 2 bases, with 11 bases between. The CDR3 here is CASSLGKWPYEQYF. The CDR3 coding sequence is TGTGCCAGCAGCTTGGGGAAGTGGCCCTACGAGCAGTACTTC. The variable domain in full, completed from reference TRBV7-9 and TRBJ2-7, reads DTGVSQNPRHKITKRGQNVTFRCDPISEHNRLYWYRQTLGQGPEFLTYFQNEAQLEKSRLLSDRFSAERPKGSFSTLEIQRTEQGDSAMYLCASSLGKWPYEQYFGPGTRLTVT.

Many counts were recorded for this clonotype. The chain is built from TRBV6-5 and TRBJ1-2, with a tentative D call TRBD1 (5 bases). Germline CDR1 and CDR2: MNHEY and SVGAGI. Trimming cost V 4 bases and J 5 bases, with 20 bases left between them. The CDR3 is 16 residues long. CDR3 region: CASSSTGTEGRYGYTF. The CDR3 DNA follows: TGTGCCAGCAGTTCTACCGGGACGGAGGGACGGTATGGCTACACCTTC.

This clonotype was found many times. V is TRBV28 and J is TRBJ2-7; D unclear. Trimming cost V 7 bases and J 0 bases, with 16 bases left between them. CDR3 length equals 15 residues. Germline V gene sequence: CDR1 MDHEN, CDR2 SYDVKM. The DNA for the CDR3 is TGTGCCAGCAAACTACAAAGGCCGAGCTCCTACGAGCAGTACTTC. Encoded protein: CASKLQRPSSYEQYF.

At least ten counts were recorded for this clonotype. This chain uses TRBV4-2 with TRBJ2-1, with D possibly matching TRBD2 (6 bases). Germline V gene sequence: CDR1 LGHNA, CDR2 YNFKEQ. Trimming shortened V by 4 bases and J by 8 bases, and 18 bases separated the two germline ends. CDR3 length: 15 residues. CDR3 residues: CASSLGGDHGDEQFF. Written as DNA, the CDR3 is TGTGCCAGCAGCCTGGGCGGGGACCATGGGGATGAGCAGTTCTTC.

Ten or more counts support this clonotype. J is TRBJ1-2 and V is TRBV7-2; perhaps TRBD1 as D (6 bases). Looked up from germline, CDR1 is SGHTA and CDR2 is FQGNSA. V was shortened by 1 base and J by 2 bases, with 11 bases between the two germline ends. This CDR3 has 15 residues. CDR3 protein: CASSLVLGGNYGYTF. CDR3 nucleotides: TGTGCCAGCAGCTTAGTCTTAGGGGGGAACTATGGCTACACCTTC.

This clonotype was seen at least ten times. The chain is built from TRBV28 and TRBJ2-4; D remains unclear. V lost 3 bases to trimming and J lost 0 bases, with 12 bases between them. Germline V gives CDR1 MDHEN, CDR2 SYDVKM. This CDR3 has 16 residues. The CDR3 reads CASSFAGTLAKNIQYF. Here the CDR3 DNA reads TGTGCCAGCAGTTTCGCAGGAACCTTAGCCAAAAACATTCAGTACTTC.

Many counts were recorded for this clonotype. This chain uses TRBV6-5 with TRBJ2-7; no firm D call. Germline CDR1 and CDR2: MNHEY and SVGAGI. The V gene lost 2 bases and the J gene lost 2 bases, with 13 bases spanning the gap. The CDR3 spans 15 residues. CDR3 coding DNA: TGTGCCAGCAGTTACGAGGTCAGCACTACCTACGAGCAGTACTTC. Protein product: CASSYEVSTTYEQYF.

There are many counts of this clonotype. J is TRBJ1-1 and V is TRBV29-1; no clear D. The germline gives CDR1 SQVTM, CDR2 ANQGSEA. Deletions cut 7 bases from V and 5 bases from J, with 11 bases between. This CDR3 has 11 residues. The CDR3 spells CSELQRTEAFF. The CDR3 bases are TGCAGCGAGCTTCAGCGGACTGAAGCTTTCTTT.